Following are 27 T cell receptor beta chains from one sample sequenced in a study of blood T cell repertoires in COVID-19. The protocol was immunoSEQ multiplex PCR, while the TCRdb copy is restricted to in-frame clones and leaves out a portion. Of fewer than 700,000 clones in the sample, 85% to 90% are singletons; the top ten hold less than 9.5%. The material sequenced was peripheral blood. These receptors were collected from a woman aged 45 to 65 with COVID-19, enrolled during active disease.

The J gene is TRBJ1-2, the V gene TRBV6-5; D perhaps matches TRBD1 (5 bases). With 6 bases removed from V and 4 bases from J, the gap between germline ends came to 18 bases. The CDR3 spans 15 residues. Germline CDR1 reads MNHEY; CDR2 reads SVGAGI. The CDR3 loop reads CASSPDAGQSYGYTF. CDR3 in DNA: TGTGCCAGCAGCCCAGATGCGGGGCAGTCCTATGGCTACACCTTC.

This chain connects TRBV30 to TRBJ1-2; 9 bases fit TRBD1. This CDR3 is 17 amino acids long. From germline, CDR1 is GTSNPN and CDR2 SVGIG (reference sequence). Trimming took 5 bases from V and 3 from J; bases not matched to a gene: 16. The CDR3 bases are TGTGCCTGGGCAAAATCTCTCCCGGACAGGGGATACTATGGCTACACCTTC. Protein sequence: CAWAKSLPDRGYYGYTF.

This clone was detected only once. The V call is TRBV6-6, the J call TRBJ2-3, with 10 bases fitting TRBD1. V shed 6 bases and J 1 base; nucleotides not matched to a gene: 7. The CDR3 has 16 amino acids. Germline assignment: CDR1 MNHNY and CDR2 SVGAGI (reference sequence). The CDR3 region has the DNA TGTGCCAGCAGGCCGGGACAGGGGTCAGGCACAGATACGCAGTATTTT. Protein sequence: CASRPGQGSGTDTQYF.

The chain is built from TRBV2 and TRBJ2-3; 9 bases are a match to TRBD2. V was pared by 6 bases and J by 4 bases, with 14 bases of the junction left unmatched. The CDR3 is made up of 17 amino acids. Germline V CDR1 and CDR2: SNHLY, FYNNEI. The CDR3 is CASSAPGLAVRADTQYF. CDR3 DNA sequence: TGTGCCAGCAGCGCACCGGGACTAGCAGTTAGGGCAGATACGCAGTATTTT.

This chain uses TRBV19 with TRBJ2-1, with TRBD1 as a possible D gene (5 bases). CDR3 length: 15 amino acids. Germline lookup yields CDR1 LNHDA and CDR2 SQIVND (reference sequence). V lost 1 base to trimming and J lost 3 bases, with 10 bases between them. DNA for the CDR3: TGTGCCAGTAGTATAGGGCAGGGTAACTACAATGAGCAGTTCTTC. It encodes CASSIGQGNYNEQFF.

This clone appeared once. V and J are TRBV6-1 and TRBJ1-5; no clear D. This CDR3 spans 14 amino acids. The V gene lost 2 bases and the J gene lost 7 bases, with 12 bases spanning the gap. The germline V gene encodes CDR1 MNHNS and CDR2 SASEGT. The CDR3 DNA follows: TGTGCCAGCAGTGAACCGGGAAGAGGGCAGCCCCAGCATTTT. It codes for CASSEPGRGQPQHF.

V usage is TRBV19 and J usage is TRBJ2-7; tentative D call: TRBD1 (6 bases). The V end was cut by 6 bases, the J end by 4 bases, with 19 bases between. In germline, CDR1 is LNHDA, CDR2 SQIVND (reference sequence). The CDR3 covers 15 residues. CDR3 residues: CASSPTGAGEYEQYF. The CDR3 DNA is TGTGCCAGTAGCCCGACCGGGGCAGGGGAGTACGAGCAGTACTTC.

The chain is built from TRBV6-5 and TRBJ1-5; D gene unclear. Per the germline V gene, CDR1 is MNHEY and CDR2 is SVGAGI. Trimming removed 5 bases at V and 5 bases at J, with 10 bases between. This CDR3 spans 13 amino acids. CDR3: CASSPGGYQPQHF. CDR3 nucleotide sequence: TGTGCCAGCAGTCCGGGAGGCTATCAGCCCCAGCATTTT.

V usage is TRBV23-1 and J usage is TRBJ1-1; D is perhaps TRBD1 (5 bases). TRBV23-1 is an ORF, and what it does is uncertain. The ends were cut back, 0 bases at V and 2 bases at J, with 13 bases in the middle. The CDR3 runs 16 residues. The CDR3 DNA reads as TGCGCCAGCAGTCAATCCTCGGCGGGGGAAAACACTGAAGCTTTCTTT. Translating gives CASSQSSAGENTEAFF.

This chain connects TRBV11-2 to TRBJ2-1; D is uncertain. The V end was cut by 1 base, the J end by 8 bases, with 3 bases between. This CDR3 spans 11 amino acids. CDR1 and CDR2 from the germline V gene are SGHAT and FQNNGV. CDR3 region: CASSLADEQFF. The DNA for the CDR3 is TGTGCCAGCAGCTTAGCGGATGAGCAGTTCTTC.

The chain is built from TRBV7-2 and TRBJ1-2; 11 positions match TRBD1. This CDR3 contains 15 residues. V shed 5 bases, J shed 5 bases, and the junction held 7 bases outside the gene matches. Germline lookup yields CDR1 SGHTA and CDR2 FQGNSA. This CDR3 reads CASSPDRGRWYGYTF. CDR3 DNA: TGTGCCAGCAGCCCGGACAGGGGGCGTTGGTATGGCTACACCTTC.

The CDR3 region has the DNA TGTGCCAGTAGGGGAACAGGAATTAATCAGCCCCAGCATTTT. Protein: CASRGTGINQPQHF. The chain recombines TRBV19 with TRBJ1-5, with D perhaps TRBD1 (5 bases). The CDR3 is 14 residues long. From germline, CDR1 is LNHDA and CDR2 SQIVND (reference sequence). Trimming took 6 bases from V and 4 from J, leaving 13 bases between them.

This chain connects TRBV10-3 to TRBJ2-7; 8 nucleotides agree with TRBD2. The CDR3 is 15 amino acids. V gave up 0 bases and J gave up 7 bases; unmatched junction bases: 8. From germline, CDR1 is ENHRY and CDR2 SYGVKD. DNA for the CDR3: TGTGCCATCAGTGAGTCTGCGGGGGGCACGAGTGAGCAGTACTTC. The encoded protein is CAISESAGGTSEQYF.

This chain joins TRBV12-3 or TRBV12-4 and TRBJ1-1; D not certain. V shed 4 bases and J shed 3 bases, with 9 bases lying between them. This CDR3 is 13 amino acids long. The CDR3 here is CASSWAGDTEAFF. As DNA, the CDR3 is TGTGCCAGCAGTTGGGCGGGCGACACTGAAGCTTTCTTT.

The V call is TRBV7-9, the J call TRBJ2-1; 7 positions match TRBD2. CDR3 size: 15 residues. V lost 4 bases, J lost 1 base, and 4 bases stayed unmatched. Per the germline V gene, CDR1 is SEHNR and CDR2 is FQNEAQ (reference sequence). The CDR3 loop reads CASSSGLTSYNEQFF. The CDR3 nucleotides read TGTGCCAGCAGCTCGGGACTAACGTCCTACAATGAGCAGTTCTTC.

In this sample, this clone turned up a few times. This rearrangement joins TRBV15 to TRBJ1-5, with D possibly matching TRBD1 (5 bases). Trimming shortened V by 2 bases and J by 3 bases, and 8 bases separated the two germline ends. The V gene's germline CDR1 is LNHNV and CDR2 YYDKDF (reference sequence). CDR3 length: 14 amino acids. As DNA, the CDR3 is TGTGCCACCAGCAGACAGGGTTACAATCAGCCCCAGCATTTT. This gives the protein CATSRQGYNQPQHF. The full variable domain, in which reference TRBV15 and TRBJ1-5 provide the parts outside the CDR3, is DAMVIQNPRYQVTQFGKPVTLSCSQTLNHNVMYWYQQKSSQAPKLLFHYYDKDFNNEADTPDNFQSRRPNTSFCFLDIRSPGLGDTAMYLCATSRQGYNQPQHFGDGTRLSIL.

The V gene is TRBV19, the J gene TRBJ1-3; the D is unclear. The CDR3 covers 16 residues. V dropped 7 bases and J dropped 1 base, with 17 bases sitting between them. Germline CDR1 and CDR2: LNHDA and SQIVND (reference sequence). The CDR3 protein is CASTYRGRQSGNTIYF. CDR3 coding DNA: TGTGCCAGTACTTACCGAGGGCGCCAGTCTGGAAACACCATATATTTT.

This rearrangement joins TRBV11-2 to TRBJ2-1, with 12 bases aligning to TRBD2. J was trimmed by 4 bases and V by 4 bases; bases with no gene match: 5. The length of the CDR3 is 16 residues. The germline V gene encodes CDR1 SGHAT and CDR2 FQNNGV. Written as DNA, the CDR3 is TGTGCCAGCAGCTCACTAGCGGGGGGCCAGTACAATGAGCAGTTCTTC. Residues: CASSSLAGGQYNEQFF.

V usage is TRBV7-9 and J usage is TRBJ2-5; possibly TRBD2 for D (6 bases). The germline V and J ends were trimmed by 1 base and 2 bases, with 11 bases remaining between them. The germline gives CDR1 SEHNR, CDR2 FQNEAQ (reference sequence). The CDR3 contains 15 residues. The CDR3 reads CASSLDHGGQETQYF. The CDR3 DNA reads TGTGCCAGCAGCTTAGATCACGGGGGTCAAGAGACCCAGTACTTC.

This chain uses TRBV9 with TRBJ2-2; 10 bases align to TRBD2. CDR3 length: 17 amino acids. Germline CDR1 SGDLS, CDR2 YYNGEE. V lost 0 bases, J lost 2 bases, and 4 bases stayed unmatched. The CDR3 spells CASSVGASGGNTGELFF. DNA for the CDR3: TGTGCCAGCAGCGTAGGGGCTAGCGGGGGTAACACCGGGGAGCTGTTTTTT.

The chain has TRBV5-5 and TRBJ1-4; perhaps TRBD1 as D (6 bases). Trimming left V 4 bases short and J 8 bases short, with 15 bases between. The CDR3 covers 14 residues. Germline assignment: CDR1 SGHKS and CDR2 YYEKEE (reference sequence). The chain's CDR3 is CASSLGGADEKLFF. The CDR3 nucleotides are TGTGCCAGCAGCCTCGGGGGGGCCGACGAAAAACTGTTTTTT.

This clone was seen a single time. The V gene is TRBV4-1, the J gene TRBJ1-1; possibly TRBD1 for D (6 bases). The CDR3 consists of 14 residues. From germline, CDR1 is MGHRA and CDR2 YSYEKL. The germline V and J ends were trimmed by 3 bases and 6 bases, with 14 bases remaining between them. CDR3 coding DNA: TGCGCCAGCAGCCATGGCGTATGGGGGCCTGAAGCTTTCTTT. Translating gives CASSHGVWGPEAFF.

The CDR3 DNA reads TGCGCCAGCAGTACGAAGGTAGCGGGGGGTCCCGATGAGCAGTTCTTC. The encoded protein is CASSTKVAGGPDEQFF. The chain uses TRBV10-1 and TRBJ2-1; 10 nucleotides agree with TRBD2. CDR1 is WNHNN, CDR2 SYGVQD, per germline (reference sequence). This CDR3 contains 16 residues. J gave up 8 bases and V 5 bases, and 12 bases lay outside the gene matches.

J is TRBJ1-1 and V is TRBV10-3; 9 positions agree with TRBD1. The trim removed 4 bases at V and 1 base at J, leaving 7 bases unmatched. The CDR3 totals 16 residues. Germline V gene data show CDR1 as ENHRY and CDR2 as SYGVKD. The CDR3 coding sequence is TGTGCCATCAGTGTGGACAGGGGAGTAGAGAACACTGAAGCTTTCTTT. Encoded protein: CAISVDRGVENTEAFF.

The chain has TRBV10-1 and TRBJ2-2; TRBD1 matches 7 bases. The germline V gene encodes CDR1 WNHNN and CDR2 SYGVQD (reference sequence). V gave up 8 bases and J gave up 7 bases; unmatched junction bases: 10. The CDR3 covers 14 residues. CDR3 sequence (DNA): TGCGCCAGCGGCGGAGGACAGGCGAACGGGGAGCTGTTTTTT. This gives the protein CASGGGQANGELFF.

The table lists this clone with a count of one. The DNA for the CDR3 is TGTGCCAGCAGCAGGGGTCCCGGTCGAATTAATGAGCAGTTCTTC. This gives the protein CASSRGPGRINEQFF. The genes are TRBV7-2 and TRBJ2-1; a possible D gene is TRBD1 (5 bases). V was clipped by 5 bases and J by 7 bases, with 18 bases between them. Germline V CDR1 and CDR2: SGHTA, FQGNSA. CDR3 length: 15 amino acids.

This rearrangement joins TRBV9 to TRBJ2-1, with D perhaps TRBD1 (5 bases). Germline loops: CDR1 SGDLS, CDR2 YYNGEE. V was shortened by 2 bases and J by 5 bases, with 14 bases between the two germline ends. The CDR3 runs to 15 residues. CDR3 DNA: TGTGCCAGCAGCGTGAGGCAGGGTAGGGACAATGAGCAGTTCTTC. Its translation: CASSVRQGRDNEQFF.